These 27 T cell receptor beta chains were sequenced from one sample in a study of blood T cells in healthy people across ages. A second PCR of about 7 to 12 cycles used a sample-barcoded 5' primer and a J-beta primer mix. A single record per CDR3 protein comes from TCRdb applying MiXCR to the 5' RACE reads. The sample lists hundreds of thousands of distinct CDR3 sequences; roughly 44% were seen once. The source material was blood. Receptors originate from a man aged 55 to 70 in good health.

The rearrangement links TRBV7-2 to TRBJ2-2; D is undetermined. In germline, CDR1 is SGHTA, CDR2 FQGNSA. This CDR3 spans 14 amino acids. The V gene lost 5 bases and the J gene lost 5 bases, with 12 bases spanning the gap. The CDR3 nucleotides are TGTGCCAGCAGCGCCGAACAAACAACCGGGGAGCTGTTTTTT. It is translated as CASSAEQTTGELFF. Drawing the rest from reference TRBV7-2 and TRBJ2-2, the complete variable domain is GAGVSQSPSNKVTEKGKDVELRCDPISGHTALYWYRQSLGQGLEFLIYFQGNSAPDKSGLPSDRFSAERTGGSVSTLTIQRTQQEDSAVYLCASSAEQTTGELFFGEGSRLTVL.

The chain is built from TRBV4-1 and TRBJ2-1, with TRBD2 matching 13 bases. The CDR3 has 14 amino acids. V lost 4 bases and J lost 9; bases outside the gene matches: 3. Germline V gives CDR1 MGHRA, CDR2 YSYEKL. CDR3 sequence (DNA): TGCGCCAGCAGCCCGACTAGCGGGGGGAGTGAGCAGTTCTTC. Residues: CASSPTSGGSEQFF.

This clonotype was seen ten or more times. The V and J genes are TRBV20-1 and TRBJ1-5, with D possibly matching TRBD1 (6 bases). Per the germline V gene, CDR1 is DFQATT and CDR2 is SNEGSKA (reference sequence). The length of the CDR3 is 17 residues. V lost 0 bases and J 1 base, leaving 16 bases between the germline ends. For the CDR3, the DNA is TGCAGTGCTAGAGATCAGGGGAGCAGTTGGAGCAATCAGCCCCAGCATTTT. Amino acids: CSARDQGSSWSNQPQHF.

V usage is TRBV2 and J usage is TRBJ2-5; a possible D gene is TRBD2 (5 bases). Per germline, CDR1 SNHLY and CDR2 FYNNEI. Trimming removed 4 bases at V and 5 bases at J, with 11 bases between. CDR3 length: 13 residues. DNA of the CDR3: TGTGCCAGCAGTGTGAGGGTTTGGGAGACCCAGTACTTC. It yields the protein CASSVRVWETQYF.

This CDR3 reads CASSHTGTGPYNEQFF. For the CDR3, the DNA is TGTGCCAGCTCTCATACCGGGACAGGGCCCTACAATGAGCAGTTCTTC. This chain joins TRBV18 and TRBJ2-1; TRBD1 matches at 9 bases. The CDR3 length is 16 residues. Germline assignment: CDR1 KGHSH and CDR2 LQKENI. V lost 6 bases to trimming and J lost 2 bases; unmatched junction nucleotides: 8.

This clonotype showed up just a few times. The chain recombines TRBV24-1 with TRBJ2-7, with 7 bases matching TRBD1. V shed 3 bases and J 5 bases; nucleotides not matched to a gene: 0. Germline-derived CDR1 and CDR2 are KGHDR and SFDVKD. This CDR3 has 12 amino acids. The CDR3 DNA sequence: TGTGCCACCAGTGATACAGGGGACGAGCAGTACTTC. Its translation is CATSDTGDEQYF.

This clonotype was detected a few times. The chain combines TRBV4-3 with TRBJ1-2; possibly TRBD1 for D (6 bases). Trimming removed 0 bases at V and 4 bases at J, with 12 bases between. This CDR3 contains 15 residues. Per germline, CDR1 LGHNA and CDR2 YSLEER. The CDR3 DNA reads TGCGCCAGCAGCCAAGATATAGGGGGGCCCTATGGCTACACCTTC. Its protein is CASSQDIGGPYGYTF.

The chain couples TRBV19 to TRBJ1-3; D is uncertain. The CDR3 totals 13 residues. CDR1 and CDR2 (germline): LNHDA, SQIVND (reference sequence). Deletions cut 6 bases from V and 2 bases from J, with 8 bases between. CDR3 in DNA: TGTGCCAGTAGCAACGCACCTGGAAACACCATATATTTT. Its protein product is CASSNAPGNTIYF.

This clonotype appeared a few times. CDR3 nucleotides: TGTGCCAGCAGTGTACGGAGGGCCTCTAACTATGGCTACACCTTC. Translation gives CASSVRRASNYGYTF. The chain is built from TRBV6-4 and TRBJ1-2; D is ambiguous. CDR3 length: 15 amino acids. V was shortened by 4 bases and J by 0 bases, with 12 bases between the two germline ends. Germline V gene data show CDR1 as MRHNA and CDR2 as SNTAGT.

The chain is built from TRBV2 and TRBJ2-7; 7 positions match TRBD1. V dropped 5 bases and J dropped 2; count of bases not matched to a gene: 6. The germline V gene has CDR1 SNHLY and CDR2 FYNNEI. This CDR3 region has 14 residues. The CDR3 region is CASSRDRATYEQYF. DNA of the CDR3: TGTGCCAGCAGTCGCGACAGGGCAACCTACGAGCAGTACTTC. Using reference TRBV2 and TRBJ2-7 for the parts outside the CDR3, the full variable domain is EPEVTQTPSHQVTQMGQEVILRCVPISNHLYFYWYRQILGQKVEFLVSFYNNEISEKSEIFDDQFSVERPDGSNFTLKIRSTKLEDSAMYFCASSRDRATYEQYFGPGTRLTVT.

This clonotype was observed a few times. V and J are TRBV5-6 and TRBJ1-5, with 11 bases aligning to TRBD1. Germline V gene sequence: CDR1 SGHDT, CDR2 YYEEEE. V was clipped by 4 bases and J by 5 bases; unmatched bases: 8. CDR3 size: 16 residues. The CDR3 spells CASSPHRGQGDQPQHF. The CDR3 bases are TGTGCCAGCAGCCCTCATCGGGGACAGGGGGATCAGCCCCAGCATTTT.

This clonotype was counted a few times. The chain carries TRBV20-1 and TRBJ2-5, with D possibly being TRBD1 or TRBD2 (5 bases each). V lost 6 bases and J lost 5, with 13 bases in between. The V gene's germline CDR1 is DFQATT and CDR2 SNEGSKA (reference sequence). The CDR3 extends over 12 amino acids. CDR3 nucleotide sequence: TGCAGTGCCCCGGGGACGAGGGAGACCCAGTACTTC. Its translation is CSAPGTRETQYF.

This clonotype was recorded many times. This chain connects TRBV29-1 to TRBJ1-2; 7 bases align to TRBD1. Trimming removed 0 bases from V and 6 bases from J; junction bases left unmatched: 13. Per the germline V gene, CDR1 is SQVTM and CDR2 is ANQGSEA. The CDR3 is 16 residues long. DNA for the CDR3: TGCAGCGTTGAAGACCACAAAGAGACAGGGAACAATGGCTACACCTTC. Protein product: CSVEDHKETGNNGYTF.

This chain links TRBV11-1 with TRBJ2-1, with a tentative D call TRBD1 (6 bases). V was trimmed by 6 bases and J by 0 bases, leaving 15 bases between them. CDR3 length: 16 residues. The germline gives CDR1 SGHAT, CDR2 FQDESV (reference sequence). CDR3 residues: CASSPLDRSSYNEQFF. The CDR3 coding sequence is TGTGCCAGCAGTCCGCTAGACAGGAGCTCCTACAATGAGCAGTTCTTC.

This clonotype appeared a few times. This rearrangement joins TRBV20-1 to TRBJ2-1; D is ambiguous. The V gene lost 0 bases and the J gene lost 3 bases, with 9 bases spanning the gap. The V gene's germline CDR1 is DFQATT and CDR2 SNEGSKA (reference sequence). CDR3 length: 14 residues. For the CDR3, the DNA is TGCAGTGCTAGAGAGGTAGCTAACTACAATGAGCAGTTCTTC. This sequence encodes CSAREVANYNEQFF.

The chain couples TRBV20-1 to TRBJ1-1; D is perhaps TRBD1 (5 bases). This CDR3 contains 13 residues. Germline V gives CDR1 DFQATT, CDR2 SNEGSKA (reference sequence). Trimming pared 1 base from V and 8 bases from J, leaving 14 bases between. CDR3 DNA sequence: TGCAGTGCTAGAGGCCAGGGTGGCGGGGAAGCTTTCTTT. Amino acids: CSARGQGGGEAFF.

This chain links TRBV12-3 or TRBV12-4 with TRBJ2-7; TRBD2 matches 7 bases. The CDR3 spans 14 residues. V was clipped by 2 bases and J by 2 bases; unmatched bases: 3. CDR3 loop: CASSLMGGTYEQYF. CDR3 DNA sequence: TGTGCCAGCAGTTTAATGGGAGGGACCTACGAGCAGTACTTC.

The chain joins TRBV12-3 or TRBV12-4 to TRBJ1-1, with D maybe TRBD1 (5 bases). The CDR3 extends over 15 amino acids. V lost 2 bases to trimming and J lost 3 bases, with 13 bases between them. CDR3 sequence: CASSLSRTGDTEAFF. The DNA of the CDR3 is TGTGCCAGCAGTTTATCCCGTACGGGGGACACTGAAGCTTTCTTT.

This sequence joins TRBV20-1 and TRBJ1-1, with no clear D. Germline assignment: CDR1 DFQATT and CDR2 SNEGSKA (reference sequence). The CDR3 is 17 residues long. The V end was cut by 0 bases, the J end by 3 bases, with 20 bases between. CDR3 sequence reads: CSARDSSKKLWDTEAFF. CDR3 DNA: TGCAGTGCTAGAGATAGCTCCAAAAAACTCTGGGACACTGAAGCTTTCTTT.

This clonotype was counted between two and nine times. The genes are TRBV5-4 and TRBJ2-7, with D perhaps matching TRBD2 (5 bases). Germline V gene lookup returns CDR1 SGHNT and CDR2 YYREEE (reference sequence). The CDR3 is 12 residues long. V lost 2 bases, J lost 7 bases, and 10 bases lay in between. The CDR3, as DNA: TGTGCCAGCAGCTTTCAAAGGGAGGAGCAGTACTTC. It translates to CASSFQREEQYF.

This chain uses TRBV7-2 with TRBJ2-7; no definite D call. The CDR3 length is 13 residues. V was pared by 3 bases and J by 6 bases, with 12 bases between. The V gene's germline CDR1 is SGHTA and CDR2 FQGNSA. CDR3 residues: CASSLVAEIEQYF. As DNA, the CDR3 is TGTGCCAGCAGCTTGGTGGCAGAAATCGAGCAGTACTTC. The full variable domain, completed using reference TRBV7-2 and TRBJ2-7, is GAGVSQSPSNKVTEKGKDVELRCDPISGHTALYWYRQSLGQGLEFLIYFQGNSAPDKSGLPSDRFSAERTGGSVSTLTIQRTQQEDSAVYLCASSLVAEIEQYFGPGTRLTVT.

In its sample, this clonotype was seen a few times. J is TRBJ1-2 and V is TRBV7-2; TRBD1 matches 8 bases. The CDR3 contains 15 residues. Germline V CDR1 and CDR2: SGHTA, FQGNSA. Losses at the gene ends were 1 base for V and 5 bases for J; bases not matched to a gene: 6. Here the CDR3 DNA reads TGTGCCAGCAGCTTAGAACGGGACAGGTGGTATGGCTACACCTTC. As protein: CASSLERDRWYGYTF.

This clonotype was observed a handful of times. This CDR3 is CASSVGAPLSTDTQYF. In DNA form, the CDR3 reads TGTGCCAGCAGTGTAGGGGCCCCCCTCAGCACAGATACGCAGTATTTT. The chain recombines TRBV12-3 or TRBV12-4 with TRBJ2-3, with D possibly being TRBD1 (5 bases). Trimming cost V 5 bases and J 0 bases, with 15 bases left between them. The CDR3 is made up of 16 amino acids.

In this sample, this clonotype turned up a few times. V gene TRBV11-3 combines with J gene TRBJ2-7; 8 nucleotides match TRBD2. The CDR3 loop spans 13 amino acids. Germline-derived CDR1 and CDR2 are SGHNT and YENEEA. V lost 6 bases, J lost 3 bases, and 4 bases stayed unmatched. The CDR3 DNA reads TGTGCCAGCAGGGGACTAGAGGACTACGAGCAGTACTTC. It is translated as CASRGLEDYEQYF.

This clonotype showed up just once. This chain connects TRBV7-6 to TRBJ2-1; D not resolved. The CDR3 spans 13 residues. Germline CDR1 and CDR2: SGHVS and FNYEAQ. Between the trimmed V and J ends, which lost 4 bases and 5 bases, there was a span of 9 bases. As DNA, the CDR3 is TGTGCCAGCAGCTCGCTGGGGAACAATGAGCAGTTCTTC. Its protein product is CASSSLGNNEQFF.

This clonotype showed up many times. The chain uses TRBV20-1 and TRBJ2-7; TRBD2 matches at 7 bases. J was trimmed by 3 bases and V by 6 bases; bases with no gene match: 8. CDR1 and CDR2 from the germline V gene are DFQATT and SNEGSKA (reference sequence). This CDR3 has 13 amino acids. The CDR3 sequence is CSAARREGYEQYF. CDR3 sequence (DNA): TGCAGTGCAGCTCGCAGGGAGGGCTACGAGCAGTACTTC.

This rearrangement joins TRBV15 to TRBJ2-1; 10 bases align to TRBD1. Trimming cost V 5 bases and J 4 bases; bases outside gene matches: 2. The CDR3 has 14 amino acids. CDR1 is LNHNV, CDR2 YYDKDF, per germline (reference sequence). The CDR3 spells CATSRDRGYNEQFF. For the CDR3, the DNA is TGTGCCACCAGCCGGGACAGGGGTTACAATGAGCAGTTCTTC.